This T cell receptor beta chain came from a study of Graves' ophthalmopathy and Graves' hyperthyroidism. Overall study results and limits: Sensitivity of over 60% and specificity of around 72% were achieved by the model that predicted ophthalmopathy progression. A model of 13 signatures distinguished ophthalmopathy from stable hyperthyroidism at around 90% sensitivity and 70% to 84% specificity.

Points on this clonotype: The target antigen is unknown. Since no conserved phenylalanine or tryptophan closes the CDR3, a read error is the likely cause.

From RNA, the CDR3 regions of TCR beta chains were amplified and sequenced. HTBI primers were used in a first-round RT-PCR, which preceded a second-round multiplex PCR. TCRdb re-called the multiplex PCR reads through MiXCR, storing one row per CDR3 protein. The sample has more than 550,000 distinct CDR3 sequences, just over 40% seen once. V gave up 7 bases and J gave up 2 bases; unmatched junction bases: 7. Germline CDR1 SGHVS, CDR2 FQNEAQ. The CDR3 has 14 amino acids. Ophthalmopathy-affected donors exhibited moderate-to-severe activity, CAS ≥3, NOSPECS ≥4, and duration under 3 months. This chain uses TRBV7-8 with TRBJ2-7, with 8 bases fitting TRBD1. Sequencing was done on a sample of peripheral blood. The source of this sequence is an adult man with Graves' ophthalmopathy. In DNA form, the CDR3 reads TGTGCCAGCAAAACAGGGGGTTCCGCCTACGAGCAGTACCTC. This translates into CASKTGGSAYEQYL.